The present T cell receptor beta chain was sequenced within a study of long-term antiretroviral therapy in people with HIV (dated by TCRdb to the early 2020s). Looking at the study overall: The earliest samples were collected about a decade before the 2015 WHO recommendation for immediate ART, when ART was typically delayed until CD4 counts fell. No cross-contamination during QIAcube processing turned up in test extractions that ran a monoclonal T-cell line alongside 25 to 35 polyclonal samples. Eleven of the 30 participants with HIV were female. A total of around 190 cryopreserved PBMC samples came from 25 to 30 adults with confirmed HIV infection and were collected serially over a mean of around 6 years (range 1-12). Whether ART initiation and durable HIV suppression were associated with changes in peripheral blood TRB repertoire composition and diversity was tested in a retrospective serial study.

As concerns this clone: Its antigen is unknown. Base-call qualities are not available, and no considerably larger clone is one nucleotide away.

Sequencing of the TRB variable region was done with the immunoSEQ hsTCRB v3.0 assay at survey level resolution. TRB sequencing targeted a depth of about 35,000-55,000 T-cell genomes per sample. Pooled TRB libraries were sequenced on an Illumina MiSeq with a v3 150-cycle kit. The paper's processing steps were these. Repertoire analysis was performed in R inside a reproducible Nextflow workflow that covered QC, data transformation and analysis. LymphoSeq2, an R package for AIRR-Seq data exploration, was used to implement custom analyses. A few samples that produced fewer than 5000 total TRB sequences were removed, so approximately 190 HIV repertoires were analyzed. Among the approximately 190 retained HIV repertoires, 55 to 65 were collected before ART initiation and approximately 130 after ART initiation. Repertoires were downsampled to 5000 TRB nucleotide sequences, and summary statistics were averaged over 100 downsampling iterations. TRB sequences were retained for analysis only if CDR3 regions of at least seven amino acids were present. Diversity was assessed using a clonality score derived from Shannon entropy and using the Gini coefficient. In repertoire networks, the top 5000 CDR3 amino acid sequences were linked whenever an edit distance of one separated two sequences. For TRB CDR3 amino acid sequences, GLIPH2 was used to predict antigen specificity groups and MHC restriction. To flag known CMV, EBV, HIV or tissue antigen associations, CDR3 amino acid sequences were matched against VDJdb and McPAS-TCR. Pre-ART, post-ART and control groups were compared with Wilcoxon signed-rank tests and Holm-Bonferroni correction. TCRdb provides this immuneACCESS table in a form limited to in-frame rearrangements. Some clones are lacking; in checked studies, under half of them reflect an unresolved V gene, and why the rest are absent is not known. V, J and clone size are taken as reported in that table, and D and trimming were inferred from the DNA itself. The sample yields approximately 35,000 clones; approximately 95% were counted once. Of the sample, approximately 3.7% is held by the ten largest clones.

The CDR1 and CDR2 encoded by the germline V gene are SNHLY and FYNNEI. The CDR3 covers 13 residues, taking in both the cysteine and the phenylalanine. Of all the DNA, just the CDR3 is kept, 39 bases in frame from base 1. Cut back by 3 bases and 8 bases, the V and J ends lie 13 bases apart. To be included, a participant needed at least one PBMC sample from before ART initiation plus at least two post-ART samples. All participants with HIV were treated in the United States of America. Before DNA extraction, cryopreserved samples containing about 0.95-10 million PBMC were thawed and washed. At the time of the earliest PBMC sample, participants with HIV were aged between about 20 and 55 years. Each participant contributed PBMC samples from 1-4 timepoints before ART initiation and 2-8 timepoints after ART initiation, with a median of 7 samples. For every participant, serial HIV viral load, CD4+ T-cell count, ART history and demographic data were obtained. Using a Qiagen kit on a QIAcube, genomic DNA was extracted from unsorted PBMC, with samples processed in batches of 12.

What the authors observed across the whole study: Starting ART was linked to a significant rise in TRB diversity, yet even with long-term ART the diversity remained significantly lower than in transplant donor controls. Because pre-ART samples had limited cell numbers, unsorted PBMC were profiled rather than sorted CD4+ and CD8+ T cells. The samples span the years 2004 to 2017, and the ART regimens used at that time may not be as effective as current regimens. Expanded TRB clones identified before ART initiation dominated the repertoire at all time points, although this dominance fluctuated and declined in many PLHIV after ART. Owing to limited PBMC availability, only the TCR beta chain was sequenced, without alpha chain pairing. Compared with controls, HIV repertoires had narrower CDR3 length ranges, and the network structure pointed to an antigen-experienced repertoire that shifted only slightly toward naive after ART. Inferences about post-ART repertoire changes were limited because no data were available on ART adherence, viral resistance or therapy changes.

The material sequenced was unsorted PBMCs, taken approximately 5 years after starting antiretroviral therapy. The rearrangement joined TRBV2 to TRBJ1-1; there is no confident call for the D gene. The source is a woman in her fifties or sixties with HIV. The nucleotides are TGTGCCAGCAGTGACGGAGGATTTAAGGAAGCTTTCTTT. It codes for CASSDGGFKEAFF. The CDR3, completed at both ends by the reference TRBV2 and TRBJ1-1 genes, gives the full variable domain EPEVTQTPSHQVTQMGQEVILRCVPISNHLYFYWYRQILGQKVEFLVSFYNNEISEKSEIFDDQFSVERPDGSNFTLKIRSTKLEDSAMYFCASSDGGFKEAFFGQGTRLTVV.